This TCR beta chain was found in a study of beta chain features in type 1 diabetes. About the research overall: Cells sorted and examined across all samples totaled around 110,000,000. General observations from the study: Type 1 diabetes patients had TCRB CDR3s that were shorter (moderately but significantly so) in all four CD4+ subsets.

Markers CD45RO/CCR7/CD25/CD127/CD95/CD27 served to sort CD4+ naive, central memory, regulatory and stem cell-like memory cells. TCRB transcripts that were expressed got sequenced, as all of the isolated RNA had been reverse transcribed. Each sample of naive, central memory or regulatory T cells had, on average, about 3.57 million reads. Clones were read by immunoSEQ multiplex PCR, and TCRdb kept only the in-frame ones, dropping some. The sample yields roughly 51,000 clones, under 60% seen once. Regarding this clone: Antigen: not known.

The germline V gene encodes CDR1 SGHRS and CDR2 YFSETQ. V was trimmed by 0 bases and J by 4 bases, leaving 7 bases between them. The CDR3 contains 14 residues. Material for sequencing was Tregs from blood. V and J are TRBV5-1 and TRBJ1-4; TRBD1 is a possible D gene (6 bases). The TCR was taken from a woman between 40 and 55 years old with type 1 diabetes. The CDR3 here is CASSLDRDNEKLFF. The CDR3 coding sequence is TGCGCCAGCAGCTTGGACAGGGATAATGAAAAACTGTTTTTT.